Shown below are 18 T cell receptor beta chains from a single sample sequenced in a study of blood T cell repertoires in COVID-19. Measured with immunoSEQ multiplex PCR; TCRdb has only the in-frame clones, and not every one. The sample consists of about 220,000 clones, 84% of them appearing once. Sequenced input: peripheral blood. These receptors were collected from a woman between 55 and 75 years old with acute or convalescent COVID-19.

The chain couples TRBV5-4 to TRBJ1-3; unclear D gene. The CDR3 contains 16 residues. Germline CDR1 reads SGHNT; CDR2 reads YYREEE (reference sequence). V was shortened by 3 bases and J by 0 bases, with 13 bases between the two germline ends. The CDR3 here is CASSSDLQISGNTIYF. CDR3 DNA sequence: TGTGCCAGCAGCTCAGACCTACAGATCTCTGGAAACACCATATATTTT.

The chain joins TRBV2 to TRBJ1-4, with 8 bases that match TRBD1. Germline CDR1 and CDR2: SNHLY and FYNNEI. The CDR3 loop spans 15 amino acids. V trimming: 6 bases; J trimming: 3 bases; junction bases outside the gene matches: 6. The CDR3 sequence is CASRTDRGANEKLFF. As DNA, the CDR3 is TGTGCCAGCAGGACCGACAGGGGAGCTAATGAAAAACTGTTTTTT.

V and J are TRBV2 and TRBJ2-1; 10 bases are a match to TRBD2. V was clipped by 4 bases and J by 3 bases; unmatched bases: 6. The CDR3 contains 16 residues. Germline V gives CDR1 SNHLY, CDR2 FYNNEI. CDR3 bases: TGTGCCAGCAGTGTATCAGCGGGGGGGTACTACAATGAGCAGTTCTTC. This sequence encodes CASSVSAGGYYNEQFF.

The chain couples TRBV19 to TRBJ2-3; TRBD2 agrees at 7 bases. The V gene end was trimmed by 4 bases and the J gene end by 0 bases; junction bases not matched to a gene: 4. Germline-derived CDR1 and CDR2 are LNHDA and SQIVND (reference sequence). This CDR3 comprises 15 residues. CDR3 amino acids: CASSKSGVSTDTQYF. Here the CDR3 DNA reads TGTGCCAGTAGTAAGAGCGGGGTCAGCACAGATACGCAGTATTTT.

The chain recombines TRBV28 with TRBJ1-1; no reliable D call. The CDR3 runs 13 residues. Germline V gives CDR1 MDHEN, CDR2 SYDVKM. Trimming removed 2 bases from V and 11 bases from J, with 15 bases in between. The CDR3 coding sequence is TGTGCCAGCAGTTTAACGACTCTAATTGCCGCTTTCTTT. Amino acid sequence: CASSLTTLIAAFF.

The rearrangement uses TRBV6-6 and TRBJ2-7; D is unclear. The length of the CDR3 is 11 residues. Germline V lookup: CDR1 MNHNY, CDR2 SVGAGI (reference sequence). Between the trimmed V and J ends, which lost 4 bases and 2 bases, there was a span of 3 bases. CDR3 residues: CASSSAYEQYF. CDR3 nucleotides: TGTGCCAGCAGTTCTGCCTACGAGCAGTACTTC.

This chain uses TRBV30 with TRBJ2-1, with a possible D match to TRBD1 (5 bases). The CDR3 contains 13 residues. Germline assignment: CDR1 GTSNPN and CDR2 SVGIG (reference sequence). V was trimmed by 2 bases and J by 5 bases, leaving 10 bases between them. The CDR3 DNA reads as TGTGCCTGGAGTCAGGACACCGACAATGAGCAGTTCTTC. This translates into CAWSQDTDNEQFF.

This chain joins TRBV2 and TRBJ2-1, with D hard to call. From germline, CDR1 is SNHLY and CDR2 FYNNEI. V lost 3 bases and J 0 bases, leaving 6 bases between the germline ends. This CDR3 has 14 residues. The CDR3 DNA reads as TGTGCCAGCAGTGATGGTAGCTCCTACAATGAGCAGTTCTTC. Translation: CASSDGSSYNEQFF.

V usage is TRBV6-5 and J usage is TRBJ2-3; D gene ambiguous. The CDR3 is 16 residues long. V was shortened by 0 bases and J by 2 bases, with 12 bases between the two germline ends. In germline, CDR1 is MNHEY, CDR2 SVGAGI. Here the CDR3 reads CASSYSAKESTDTQYF. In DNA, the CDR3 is TGTGCCAGCAGTTACTCGGCCAAGGAGTCCACAGATACGCAGTATTTT.

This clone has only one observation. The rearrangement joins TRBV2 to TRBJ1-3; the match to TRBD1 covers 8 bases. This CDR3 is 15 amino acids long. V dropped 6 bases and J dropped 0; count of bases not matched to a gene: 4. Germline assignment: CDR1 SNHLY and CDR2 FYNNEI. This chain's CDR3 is CASRQGDPSGNTIYF. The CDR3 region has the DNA TGTGCCAGCAGACAGGGGGACCCCTCTGGAAACACCATATATTTT.

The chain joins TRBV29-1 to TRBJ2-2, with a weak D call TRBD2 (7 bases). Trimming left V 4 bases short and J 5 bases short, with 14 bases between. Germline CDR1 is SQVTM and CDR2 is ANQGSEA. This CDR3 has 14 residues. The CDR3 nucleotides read TGCAGCGTTGCCGGGGGGCGTAAGACCGGGGAGCTGTTTTTT. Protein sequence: CSVAGGRKTGELFF.

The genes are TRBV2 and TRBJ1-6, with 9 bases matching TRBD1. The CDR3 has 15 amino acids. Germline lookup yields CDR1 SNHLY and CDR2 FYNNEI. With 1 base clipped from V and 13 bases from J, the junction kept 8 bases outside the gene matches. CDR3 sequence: CASSEGRTGAFPLHF. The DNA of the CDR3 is TGTGCCAGCAGTGAAGGGAGGACAGGGGCCTTTCCCCTCCACTTT.

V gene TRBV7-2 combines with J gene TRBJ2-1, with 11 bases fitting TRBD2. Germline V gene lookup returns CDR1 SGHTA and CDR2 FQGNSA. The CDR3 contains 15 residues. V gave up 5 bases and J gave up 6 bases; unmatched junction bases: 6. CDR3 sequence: CASSVSGGVGNEQFF. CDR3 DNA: TGTGCCAGCAGCGTTAGCGGGGGGGTGGGCAATGAGCAGTTCTTC.

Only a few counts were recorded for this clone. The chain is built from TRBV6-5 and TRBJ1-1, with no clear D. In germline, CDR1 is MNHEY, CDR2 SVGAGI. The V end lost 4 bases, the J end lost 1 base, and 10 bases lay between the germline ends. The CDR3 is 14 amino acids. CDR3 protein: CASSFEMRNTEAFF. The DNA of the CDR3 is TGTGCCAGCAGTTTCGAGATGCGGAACACTGAAGCTTTCTTT.

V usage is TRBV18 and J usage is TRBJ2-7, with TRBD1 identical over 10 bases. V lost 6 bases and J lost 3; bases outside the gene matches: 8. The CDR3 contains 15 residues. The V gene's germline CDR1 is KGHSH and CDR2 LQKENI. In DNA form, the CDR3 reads TGTGCCAGCTCGCTTAAGGACAGGGGGTTCTACGAGCAGTACTTC. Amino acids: CASSLKDRGFYEQYF.

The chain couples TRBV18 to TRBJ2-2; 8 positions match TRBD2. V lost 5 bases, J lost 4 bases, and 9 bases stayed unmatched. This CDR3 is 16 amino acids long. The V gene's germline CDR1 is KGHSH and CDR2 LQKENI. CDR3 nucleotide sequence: TGTGCCAGCTCATCTATTAGCGGGGTCGGCACCGGGGAGCTGTTTTTT. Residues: CASSSISGVGTGELFF. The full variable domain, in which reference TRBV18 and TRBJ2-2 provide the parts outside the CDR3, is NAGVMQNPRHLVRRRGQEARLRCSPMKGHSHVYWYRQLPEEGLKFMVYLQKENIIDESGMPKERFSAEFPKEGPSILRIQQVVRGDSAAYFCASSSISGVGTGELFFGEGSRLTVL.

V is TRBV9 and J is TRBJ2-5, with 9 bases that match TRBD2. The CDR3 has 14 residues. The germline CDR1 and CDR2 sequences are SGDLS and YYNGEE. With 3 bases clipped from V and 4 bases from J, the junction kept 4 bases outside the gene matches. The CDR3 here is CASSALAGPETQYF. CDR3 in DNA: TGTGCCAGCAGCGCTCTAGCGGGGCCAGAGACCCAGTACTTC.

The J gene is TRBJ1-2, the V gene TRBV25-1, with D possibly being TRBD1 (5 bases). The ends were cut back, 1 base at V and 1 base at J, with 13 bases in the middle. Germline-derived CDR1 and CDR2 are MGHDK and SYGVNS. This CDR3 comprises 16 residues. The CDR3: CASSELTQGHNYGYTF. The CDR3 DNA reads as TGTGCCAGCAGTGAATTAACCCAGGGTCATAACTATGGCTACACCTTC.